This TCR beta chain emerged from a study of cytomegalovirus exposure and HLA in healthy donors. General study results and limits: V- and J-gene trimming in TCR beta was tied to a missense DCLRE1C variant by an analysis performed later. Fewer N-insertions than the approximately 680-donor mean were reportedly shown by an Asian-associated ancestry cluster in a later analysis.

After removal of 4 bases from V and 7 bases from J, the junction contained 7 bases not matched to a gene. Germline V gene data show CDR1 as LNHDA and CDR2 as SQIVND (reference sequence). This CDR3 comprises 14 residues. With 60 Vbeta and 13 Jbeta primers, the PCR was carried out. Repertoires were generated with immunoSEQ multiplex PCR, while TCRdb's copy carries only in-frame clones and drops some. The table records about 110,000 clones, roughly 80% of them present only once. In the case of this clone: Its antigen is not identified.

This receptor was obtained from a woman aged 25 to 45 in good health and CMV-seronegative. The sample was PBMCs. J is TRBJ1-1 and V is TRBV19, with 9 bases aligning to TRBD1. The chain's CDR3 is CASSTGQGIGEAFF. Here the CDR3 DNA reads TGTGCCAGTAGTACGGGACAGGGTATCGGTGAAGCTTTCTTT.